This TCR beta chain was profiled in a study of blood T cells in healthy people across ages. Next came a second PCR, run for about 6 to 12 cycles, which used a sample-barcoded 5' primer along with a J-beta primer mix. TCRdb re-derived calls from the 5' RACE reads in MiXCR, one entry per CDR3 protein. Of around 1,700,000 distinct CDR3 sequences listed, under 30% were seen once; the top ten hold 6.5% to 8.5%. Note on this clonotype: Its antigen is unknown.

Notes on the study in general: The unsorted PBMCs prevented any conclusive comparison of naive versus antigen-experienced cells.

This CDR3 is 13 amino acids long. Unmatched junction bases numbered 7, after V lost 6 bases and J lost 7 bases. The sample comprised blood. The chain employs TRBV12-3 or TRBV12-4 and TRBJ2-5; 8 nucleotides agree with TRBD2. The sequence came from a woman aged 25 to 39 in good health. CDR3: CASSPGGWVTQYF. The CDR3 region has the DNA TGTGCCAGCAGCCCGGGGGGGTGGGTGACCCAGTACTTC.